Listed here are 6 T cell receptor beta chains from one sample, sequenced in a study of OX40 agonist ivuxolimab in advanced cancers. Repertoires were generated with immunoSEQ multiplex PCR, while TCRdb's copy carries only in-frame clones and drops some. The profile shows under 80,000 clones, approximately 91% of them singletons. Here the sequenced sample was CD4+ or CD8+ T cells sorted from blood, taken in a trial of the OX40 agonist ivuxolimab. Source of these receptors: an adult with an advanced solid tumor such as melanoma, head and neck, liver or kidney cancer.

The chain couples TRBV6-5 to TRBJ1-2; D gene uncertain. This CDR3 spans 14 amino acids. The V gene lost 2 bases and the J gene lost 8 bases, with 15 bases spanning the gap. Germline-derived CDR1 and CDR2 are MNHEY and SVGAGI. Written as DNA, the CDR3 is TGTGCCAGCAGTTACCTTCCCCAATCGAGAGGCTACACCTTC. It specifies CASSYLPQSRGYTF.

This sequence joins TRBV4-3 and TRBJ2-3; 8 positions match TRBD2. V lost 3 bases, J lost 0 bases, and 5 bases stayed unmatched. There are 16 residues in the CDR3. Germline V gene sequence: CDR1 LGHNA, CDR2 YSLEER. CDR3 nucleotides: TGCGCCAGCAGCCAGGAGACTAGCGCCAGCACAGATACGCAGTATTTT. It specifies CASSQETSASTDTQYF.

This chain uses TRBV5-6 with TRBJ1-1; D gene unclear. Germline assignment: CDR1 SGHDT and CDR2 YYEEEE. This CDR3 region has 14 residues. Trimming shortened V by 2 bases and J by 0 bases, and 8 bases separated the two germline ends. In DNA, the CDR3 is TGTGCCAGCAGCTTTCAACACCTGAACACTGAAGCTTTCTTT. Amino acid sequence: CASSFQHLNTEAFF.

The J gene is TRBJ1-2, the V gene TRBV19; D uncertain. This CDR3 comprises 14 residues. Germline V gene sequence: CDR1 LNHDA, CDR2 SQIVND (reference sequence). V lost 3 bases and J lost 2, with 10 bases in between. CDR3 in amino acids: CASSIWGYNYGYTF. In DNA form, the CDR3 reads TGTGCCAGTAGTATCTGGGGTTACAACTATGGCTACACCTTC.

The chain joins TRBV6-5 to TRBJ2-7; the D gene is possibly TRBD1 (6 bases). The germline V gene encodes CDR1 MNHEY and CDR2 SVGAGI. V shed 8 bases and J shed 0 bases, with 14 bases lying between them. CDR3 length: 14 residues. The CDR3 DNA is TGTGCCAGCCACAGGGCCCAGAGCTCCTACGAGCAGTACTTC. Translated, it gives CASHRAQSSYEQYF.

CDR3 nucleotide sequence: TGTGCCAGCATCATTAGCGGGAACTACAATGAGCAGTTCTTC. Its protein is CASIISGNYNEQFF. The chain recombines TRBV28 with TRBJ2-1, with TRBD2 matching 8 bases. V shed 7 bases, J shed 3 bases, and the junction held 5 bases outside the gene matches. The CDR3 totals 14 residues. CDR1 is MDHEN, CDR2 SYDVKM, per germline.